The rows below give T cell receptor beta chains drawn from one sample of a study of blood T cell repertoires in COVID-19. The assay was immunoSEQ multiplex PCR, and TCRdb's table has in-frame clones only and misses some. Of 250,000 or so clones listed, 80% to 90% are singletons. Input material: PBMCs or T cells enriched from blood (not recorded which). These receptors all stem from a middle-aged woman who had been exposed to COVID-19. Each CDR3 is given with its conserved first and last residue. D genes are given only for firm matches. A row's size may be missing; if present it is once, few, many or a size class.

>TRBJ2-7|NA|TRBV15|TRBD1
TGTGCCACCAGCGTTAACAGGGGCCCCTACGAGCAGTACTTC
CATSVNRGPYEQYF
>TRBJ1-5|NA|TRBV27|NA
TGTGCCAGCAGTTTTACAGTTTATCAGCCCCAGCATTTT
CASSFTVYQPQHF
>TRBJ1-2|NA|TRBV4-3|NA
TGCGCCAGCAGCCCGTCAGAGGGCTATGGCTACACCTTC
CASSPSEGYGYTF
>TRBJ1-5|once|TRBV19|TRBD1
TGTGCCAGTAGCCGTTATGGGACAGGGGTGAAGGGAAATCAGCCCCAGCATTTT
CASSRYGTGVKGNQPQHF
>TRBJ1-2|NA|TRBV7-9|NA
TGTGCCAGCAGCTTAGAGCGGACGACCTATGGCTACACCTTC
CASSLERTTYGYTF
>TRBJ1-4|NA|TRBV7-2|NA
TGTGCCAGCAGCCTTCAGGGGATCCGGGAAAAACTGTTTTTT
CASSLQGIREKLFF
>TRBJ2-2|once|TRBV19|NA
TGTGCCAGTAGTATAGCCAGGAACACCGGGGAGCTGTTTTTT
CASSIARNTGELFF
>TRBJ2-1|once|TRBV7-6|NA
TGTGCCAGCAGCTTAGAGGGGGAGAGGGGTGAGCAGTTCTTC
CASSLEGERGEQFF
>TRBJ2-1|NA|TRBV5-4|TRBD2
TGTGCCAGCAGCTTTACCCTAGCGGACTACAATGAGCAGTTCTTC
CASSFTLADYNEQFF
>TRBJ1-1|NA|TRBV19|NA
TGTGCCAGTCATAAGGGAGTTGCTGAAGCTTTCTTT
CASHKGVAEAFF
>TRBJ1-2|NA|TRBV10-2|TRBD1
TGCGCCAGCAGTGAAACAGGGGCGGCAGGCTACACCTTC
CASSETGAAGYTF
>TRBJ1-3|NA|TRBV19|NA
TGTGCCAGTAGTATATCCCAGGGGACGCGTCCAAACACCATATATTTT
CASSISQGTRPNTIYF
>TRBJ1-6|NA|TRBV30|NA
TGTGCCTGGAGTGTACAGGGCAACTCACCCCTCCACTTT
CAWSVQGNSPLHF
>TRBJ2-7|NA|TRBV6-5|NA
TGTGCCAGCATCCCCCTCCGAGACACCTCCTACGAGCAGTACTTC
CASIPLRDTSYEQYF
>TRBJ1-1|NA|TRBV6-2/TRBV6-3|TRBD1
TGTGCCAGCAGTTACGACAGGGGGGCTTTCTTT
CASSYDRGAFF
>TRBJ1-1|NA|TRBV19|NA
TGTGCCAGTACTAATATGTTGGGGCCTGAAGCTTTCTTT
CASTNMLGPEAFF
>TRBJ2-1|NA|TRBV4-2|TRBD2
TGTGCCAGCAGCCAAGCCGGGCTAGCGGGGGACAATGAGCAGTTCTTC
CASSQAGLAGDNEQFF
>TRBJ1-1|NA|TRBV29-1|NA
TGCAGCGTTGGAGTAGACAGTTTGAACACTGAAGCTTTCTTT
CSVGVDSLNTEAFF
>TRBJ2-1|NA|TRBV20-1|NA
TGCAGTGCTGGGCCCCACACGCCCGAGTTCTTC
CSAGPHTPEFF
>TRBJ1-2|NA|TRBV15|TRBD1
TGTGCCACCAGCAGAGACCGGGACAGGGGGACCTTC
CATSRDRDRGTF
>TRBJ2-3|once|TRBV4-1|TRBD2
TGCGCCAGCAGCATAGCGGGAGGCACAGATACGCAGTATTTT
CASSIAGGTDTQYF
>TRBJ1-1|NA|TRBV3-1/TRBV3-2|TRBD1
TGTGCCAGCAGCCCCTCTGGACAGGGCACTGAAGCTTTCTTT
CASSPSGQGTEAFF
>TRBJ2-3|NA|TRBV13|TRBD2
TGTGCCAGCAGCTCCGGCGGGGGGGGCCCGGATACGCAGTATTTT
CASSSGGGGPDTQYF
>TRBJ2-2|few|TRBV27|TRBD2
TGTGCCAGCAGTGATTGGACTAGCGGGAAGGCCGGGGAGCTGTTTTTT
CASSDWTSGKAGELFF
>TRBJ1-4|NA|TRBV30|NA
TGTGCCTGCAAAAGGGCAGGGGCAGACGAAAAACTGTTTTTT
CACKRAGADEKLFF
>TRBJ2-3|NA|TRBV4-2|NA
TGTGCCAGCAGCCAAGATATGCTCAGGGCCTCTAGCACAGATACGCAGTATTTT
CASSQDMLRASSTDTQYF
>TRBJ1-6|once|TRBV13|NA
TGTGCCAGCAGCCGTGAGGGGGGGCAGGGTTCACCCCTCCACTTT
CASSREGGQGSPLHF
>TRBJ1-2|NA|TRBV27|TRBD1
TGTGCCAGCAGTGACCGGGACAGATATGGCTACACCTTC
CASSDRDRYGYTF
>TRBJ2-2|once|TRBV24-1|TRBD2
TGTGCCACCAGTGATAGCGGGAGGGCCGGGACCGGGGAGCTGTTTTTT
CATSDSGRAGTGELFF
>TRBJ1-2|NA|TRBV7-8|NA
TGTGCCAGCAGCTTAGTAGCCGACCGCGGGTACACCTTC
CASSLVADRGYTF
>TRBJ1-1|NA|TRBV7-9|NA
TGTGCCAGCAGCGCAGATTGGAACACTGAAGCTTTCTTT
CASSADWNTEAFF
>TRBJ1-6|NA|TRBV15|NA
TGTGCCACCAGCAGAGCAGGCCAGGGGTTTTCACCCCTCCACTTT
CATSRAGQGFSPLHF
>TRBJ1-6|NA|TRBV7-2|NA
TGTGCCAGCAGCACATTACGGGTCTATAATTCACCCCTCCACTTT
CASSTLRVYNSPLHF
>TRBJ2-6|NA|TRBV4-3|NA
TGCGCCAGCAGCCCCGGGGTGTCGTCTATTTCTGGGGCCAACGTCCTGACTTTC
CASSPGVSSISGANVLTF
>TRBJ1-5|NA|TRBV3-1/TRBV3-2|NA
TGTGCCAGCAGCCAAGGTTCAGGGGCGGACGGCAATCAGCCCCAGCATTTT
CASSQGSGADGNQPQHF
>TRBJ1-1|NA|TRBV10-3|NA
TGTGCCATCCAGGGTCAGAACACTGAAGCTTTCTTT
CAIQGQNTEAFF
>TRBJ1-1|NA|TRBV29-1|NA
TGCAGCGTTGGATGGGCAGGCACTGAAGCTTTCTTT
CSVGWAGTEAFF
>TRBJ1-1|NA|TRBV28|NA
TGTGCCAGCAGTTCCCCAGCGGCGAACACTGAAGCTTTCTTT
CASSSPAANTEAFF
>TRBJ1-1|NA|TRBV11-3|NA
TGTGCCAGCAGCTTTACAGGGAACACTGAAGCTTTCTTT
CASSFTGNTEAFF
>TRBJ2-5|NA|TRBV28|TRBD2
TGTGCCAGCAGTCCCGGACTAGCGGGGGGCCTGGAGACCCAGTACTTC
CASSPGLAGGLETQYF
>TRBJ1-6|few|TRBV7-3|NA
TGTGCCAGCAGCCCCGGGGATAATTCACCCCTCCACTTT
CASSPGDNSPLHF
>TRBJ2-2|NA|TRBV28|NA
TGTGCCAGCAGTCTCCGAAGGGGGTTATTAAACACCGGGGAGCTGTTTTTT
CASSLRRGLLNTGELFF
>TRBJ2-5|NA|TRBV12-3/TRBV12-4|NA
TGTGCCAGCAGTTCCCTGGCCACGGAGACCCAGTACTTC
CASSSLATETQYF
>TRBJ1-2|NA|TRBV4-2|TRBD1
TGTGCCAGCAGCCAGGAACCAGACAGGGAAAATGGCTACACCTTC
CASSQEPDRENGYTF
>TRBJ1-2|NA|TRBV5-6|TRBD1
TGTGCCAGCAGCCCCCGGGACAGGGTACCGAGTGGCTACACCTTC
CASSPRDRVPSGYTF
>TRBJ2-1|NA|TRBV7-3|NA
TGTGCCAGCAGCTCCATATGGACATTTTTAATGCAGTTCTTC
CASSSIWTFLMQFF
>TRBJ1-5|NA|TRBV5-1|NA
TGTGCCAGCAGCCCCTTCGGGGGATCTGGCAATCAGCCCCAGCATTTT
CASSPFGGSGNQPQHF
>TRBJ1-1|NA|TRBV29-1|TRBD1
TGCAGCGTTGTGGGACGGACAGGGCTCCTCGGAGCTTTCTTT
CSVVGRTGLLGAFF
>TRBJ2-3|NA|TRBV3-1/TRBV3-2|TRBD2
TGTGCCAGCAGCCGGGCTAGCGGGGATAGTATAGGGGATACGCAGTATTTT
CASSRASGDSIGDTQYF
>TRBJ1-1|NA|TRBV11-3|NA
TGTGCCAGCAGCTTGACCGGGGAGGTCACTGAAGCTTTCTTT
CASSLTGEVTEAFF
>TRBJ2-5|once|TRBV2|TRBD2
TGTGCCAGCAGTGTAGCGGGGGGGATCGAGACCCAGTACTTC
CASSVAGGIETQYF
>TRBJ1-2|once|TRBV6-2/TRBV6-3|NA
TGTGCCAGCAGTTACGAATTTGGACAGACCTATGGCTACACCTTC
CASSYEFGQTYGYTF
>TRBJ1-3|NA|TRBV5-1|TRBD1
TGCGCCAGCAGCTGGGGATGGGGACAGAAAGAAAACACCATATATTTT
CASSWGWGQKENTIYF